The 7 T cell receptor beta chains below come from one sample, sequenced in a study of high-grade serous ovarian cancer treatment subgroups. Tumor samples were obtained before definitive surgery or chemotherapy. Generated by immunoSEQ multiplex PCR, the TCRdb table keeps only in-frame clones and is missing some. Of about 33,000 clones detected, around 80% appear once; the ten largest clones hold roughly 3.2%. The sequenced material came from tumor tissue. The source of these receptors is a human donor with high-grade serous ovarian cancer.

J is TRBJ1-3 and V is TRBV11-2, with D hard to call. Germline CDR1 is SGHAT and CDR2 is FQNNGV. This CDR3 contains 15 residues. The germline V and J ends were trimmed by 5 bases and 0 bases, with 11 bases remaining between them. In DNA, the CDR3 is TGTGCCAGCAGCCAAACACCGACCTCTGGAAACACCATATATTTT. It encodes CASSQTPTSGNTIYF.

The chain recombines TRBV29-1 with TRBJ1-4; 7 bases match TRBD1. Looked up from germline, CDR1 is SQVTM and CDR2 is ANQGSEA. The CDR3 has 21 residues. Trimming took 0 bases from V and 3 from J; bases not matched to a gene: 22. The CDR3 DNA reads TGCAGCGTTGAAGATGAACGGGTCCCGGGACAGACAACGCGGGCTAATGAAAAACTGTTTTTT. This codes for CSVEDERVPGQTTRANEKLFF.

This chain links TRBV6-5 with TRBJ1-4, with TRBD1 matching 9 bases. CDR1 and CDR2 (germline): MNHEY, SVGAGI. With V trimmed by 6 bases and J by 0 bases, 2 bases remained unmatched. CDR3 size: 15 residues. The CDR3 nucleotides read TGTGCCAGCAGGGACAGGGGTTCAACTAATGAAAAACTGTTTTTT. Protein sequence: CASRDRGSTNEKLFF.

The chain recombines TRBV19 with TRBJ2-7; 7 positions match TRBD2. The CDR3 runs 12 residues. CDR1 is LNHDA and CDR2 is SQIVND in the germline V gene (reference sequence). The trim removed 3 bases at V and 6 bases at J, leaving 2 bases unmatched. The CDR3 protein is CASSISGGEQYF. The DNA for the CDR3 is TGTGCCAGTAGTATTTCGGGGGGCGAGCAGTACTTC.

This clone was picked up a small number of times. This chain uses TRBV2 with TRBJ1-2; no clear D. CDR3 size: 13 residues. V was pared by 8 bases and J by 8 bases, with 18 bases between. Germline loops: CDR1 SNHLY, CDR2 FYNNEI. The CDR3 spells CASRSTASRGYTF. CDR3 in DNA: TGTGCCAGCCGAAGTACGGCGTCTAGGGGCTACACCTTC.

The chain combines TRBV4-1 with TRBJ2-1; tentatively, D is TRBD1 (5 bases). Germline loops: CDR1 MGHRA, CDR2 YSYEKL. This CDR3 is built from 16 residues. Trimming removed 5 bases at V and 4 bases at J, with 18 bases between. CDR3 nucleotide sequence: TGCGCCAGCAGCTCTGCTGGTTATAAGGGGTACAATGAGCAGTTCTTC. Its translation: CASSSAGYKGYNEQFF.

As DNA, the CDR3 is TGTGCCAGCAGCCCAGAGGGGCTCTACAATGAGCAGTTCTTC. It yields the protein CASSPEGLYNEQFF. The chain recombines TRBV7-2 with TRBJ2-1, with D possibly being TRBD1 or TRBD2 (5 bases each). Germline CDR1 and CDR2: SGHTA and FQGNSA. CDR3 length: 14 residues. Trimming shortened V by 5 bases and J by 3 bases, and 11 bases separated the two germline ends.